This T cell receptor beta chain was observed in a study of post-analysis software for immune sequencing data (dated by TCRdb to 2014 to 2015). With regard to the full study: Disease courses on record covered relapsing-remitting, secondary progressive and progressive-relapsing multiple sclerosis, though some patients had no subtype annotation. Patient repertoires were compared against 10 to 12 previously published healthy control repertoires from donors aged roughly 6 to 27 years. A subset of samples was prepared in parallel using single-end sample barcoding, then pooled and co-amplified after Illumina adapter ligation.

With regard to this clonotype: What antigen it recognizes has not been identified. No base qualities exist here, and no much larger clone lies one base off it.

The library came from PCR. TCRdb shows the sequencer as Illumina HiSeq 2500. To reduce PCR and sequencing biases, unique molecular identifiers were incorporated into the TCR beta cDNA libraries. Every 1 to 10 million input T cells yielded approximately 500,000 cDNA molecules, meaning each molecule approximated one T cell. The patient libraries were prepared and sequenced using the same protocol as the earlier healthy control dataset. Samples belonging to the same batch were prepared together, multiplexed and sequenced on a shared HiSeq lane. Per the source publication's procedure: MIGEC was used to process the raw barcoded reads, and molecular identifier groups with only a single read were discarded before consensus assembly and CDR3 extraction. VDJtools was used for post-analysis of the clonotype tables, and diversity was normalized by down-sampling every dataset to the size of the smallest sample. In repertoire overlap clustering, CDR3 amino acid sequences, but not nucleotide sequences, were matched to correct batch-related cross-sample contamination. TCRdb reprocessing: public reads trimmed at Q25 with fastp, clones called with MiXCR, in-frame beta chains kept. Entries that share a CDR3 protein sequence are merged under the most common genes and DNA. TCRdb, not the original authors, processed these V and J calls. Recorded for this sample are around 400,000 distinct CDR3 sequences; approximately 37% of them occurred a single time. Under 9% of the sample goes to the ten largest clones.

Points the paper makes about the study in general: A few TRBV segments, including TRBV5-6, TRBV5-1 and TRBV20-1, were significantly more frequent in patients than controls. The control group was slightly older than the multiple sclerosis patient group. Direct clustering with F measure revealed strong co-clustering of samples prepared in the same batch, which led to a batch-effect correction. Compared with controls, multiple sclerosis patients had significantly lower normalized Chao1 diversity, a finding suggesting substantial peripheral T-cell clonal expansion.

Per the germline V gene, SGHTA is the CDR1 and FQGNSA is the CDR2. The CDR3 runs 15 amino acids, cysteine and phenylalanine included. Of the read, only the CDR3 DNA is kept; its 45 bases are in frame from base 1. The germline V and J ends show losses of 9 bases and 5 bases respectively, and no gene match explains 13 bases of the junction. To demonstrate the VDJtools post-analysis software, the study profiled TCR beta repertoires from the peripheral blood of about a dozen young patients with multiple sclerosis. Multiple sclerosis patients were children and adolescents aged about 6 to 15 years. This TCR was recovered from a girl aged 2-10 years with multiple sclerosis. The chain is encoded by TRBV7-2 joined to TRBJ1-2; 9 bases in between match TRBD1. Sequences were obtained from blood. The DNA reads TGTGCCAGTTACATTCCACCTGGGACAGGGTATGGCTACACCTTC. This encodes CASYIPPGTGYGYTF.